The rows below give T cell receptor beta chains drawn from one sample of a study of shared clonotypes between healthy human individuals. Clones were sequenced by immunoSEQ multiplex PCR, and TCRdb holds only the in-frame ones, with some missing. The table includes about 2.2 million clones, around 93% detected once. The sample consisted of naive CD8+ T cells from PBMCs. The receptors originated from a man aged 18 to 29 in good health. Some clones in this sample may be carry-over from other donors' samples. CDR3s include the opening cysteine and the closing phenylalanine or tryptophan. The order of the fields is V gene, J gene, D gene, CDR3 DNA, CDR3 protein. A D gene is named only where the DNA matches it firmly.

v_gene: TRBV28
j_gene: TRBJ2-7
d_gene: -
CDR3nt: TGTGCCAGCAGCCCCTCAGAAGAATACGAGCAGTACTTC
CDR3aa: CASSPSEEYEQYF

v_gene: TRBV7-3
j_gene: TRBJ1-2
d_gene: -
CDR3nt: TGTGCCAGCAGCACACAGGCCTATGGCTACACCTTC
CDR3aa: CASSTQAYGYTF

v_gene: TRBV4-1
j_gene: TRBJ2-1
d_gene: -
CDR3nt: TGCGCCAGCAGCGTTCGACTAGACAATGAGCAGTTCTTC
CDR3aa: CASSVRLDNEQFF

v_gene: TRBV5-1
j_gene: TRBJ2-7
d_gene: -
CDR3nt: TGCGCCAGCAGCCCAGCCGGGGGGCCCTCCTACGAGCAGTACTTC
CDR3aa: CASSPAGGPSYEQYF

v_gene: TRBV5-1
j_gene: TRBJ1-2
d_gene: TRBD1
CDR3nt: TGCGCCAGCAGCCGCCGACTAATACCGGGACAGGGAGACTATGGCTACACCTTC
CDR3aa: CASSRRLIPGQGDYGYTF

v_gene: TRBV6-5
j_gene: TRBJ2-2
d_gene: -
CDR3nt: TGTGCCAGCAGTGGCAGGGGAGCCGGGGAGCTGTTTTTT
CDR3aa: CASSGRGAGELFF

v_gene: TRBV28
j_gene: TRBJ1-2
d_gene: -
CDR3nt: TGTGCCAGCAGTTTGGCCCCCCCGACGGGCTACACCTTC
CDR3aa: CASSLAPPTGYTF

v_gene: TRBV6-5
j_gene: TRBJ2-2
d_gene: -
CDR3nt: TGTGCCAGCAGCCCCAGGAGTAACACCGGGGAGCTGTTTTTT
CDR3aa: CASSPRSNTGELFF

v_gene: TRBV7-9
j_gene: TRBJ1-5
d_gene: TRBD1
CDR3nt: TGTGCCAGCAGCTTAGGGGACAGGGTGAAGGATCAGCCCCAGCATTTT
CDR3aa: CASSLGDRVKDQPQHF

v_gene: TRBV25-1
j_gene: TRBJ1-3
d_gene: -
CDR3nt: TGTGCCAGCAGTGCCTCCAGGCTGGGGGCGAGGGGAAACACCATATATTTT
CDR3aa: CASSASRLGARGNTIYF